A selection of T cell receptor beta chains follows, all from one sample in a study of blood T cells in healthy people across ages. In TCRdb, the 5' RACE reads were re-called with MiXCR into one record per CDR3 protein. Counted here are 550,000 to 750,000 distinct CDR3 sequences, roughly 20% occurring once; the ten biggest clones make up approximately 3.7%. The source material was blood. The receptors originated from a man in his sixties or seventies in good health. Both conserved end residues are part of each CDR3. D genes are given only for firm matches. Clone size is shown for a subset of rows, as once, few, many or a class of expanded clone.

abundance,v_gene,len,j_gene,d_gene,CDR3aa,CDR3nt
NA,TRBV7-8,16,TRBJ2-5,TRBD2,CASSLDVGGPRETQYF,TGTGCCAGCAGCTTAGATGTGGGAGGGCCCCGGGAGACCCAGTACTTC
NA,TRBV5-1,13,TRBJ2-5,NA,CASKLGSVETQYF,TGCGCCAGCAAGTTAGGGTCGGTGGAGACCCAGTACTTC
NA,TRBV20-1,12,TRBJ1-2,TRBD1,CSARGDRDGYTF,TGCAGTGCTAGGGGGGACAGGGATGGCTACACCTTC
many,TRBV5-5,14,TRBJ2-1,NA,CASSLGASYNEQFF,TGTGCCAGCAGCTTGGGAGCGTCCTACAATGAGCAGTTCTTC
NA,TRBV28,16,TRBJ2-3,TRBD2,CASSFLAGPSTDTQYF,TGTGCCAGCAGTTTCCTAGCGGGCCCTAGCACAGATACGCAGTATTTT
once,TRBV6-1,14,TRBJ2-5,NA,CASTTGALVETQYF,TGTGCCAGCACGACGGGAGCATTAGTAGAGACCCAGTACTTC
few,TRBV11-2,14,TRBJ2-5,NA,CASSPGPSQETQYF,TGTGCCAGCAGCCCCGGGCCAAGTCAAGAGACCCAGTACTTC
few,TRBV5-1,15,TRBJ2-7,NA,CASREGWDLIYEQYF,TGCGCCAGCAGGGAGGGATGGGACTTGATCTACGAGCAGTACTTC
few,TRBV2,18,TRBJ2-6,NA,CASSSDKTGSSGANVLTF,TGTGCCAGCAGTTCAGACAAGACTGGGTCCTCTGGGGCCAACGTCCTGACTTTC
NA,TRBV9,17,TRBJ1-3,NA,CASSVGLQGYTGNTIYF,TGTGCCAGCAGCGTAGGACTACAGGGCTACACTGGAAACACCATATATTTT
once,TRBV2,14,TRBJ2-1,TRBD2,CASRRTSTYNEQFF,TGTGCCAGCAGGAGGACTAGCACCTACAATGAGCAGTTCTTC
NA,TRBV7-2,15,TRBJ2-5,NA,CASSLRELTGPSSVF,TGTGCCAGCAGCTTAAGGGAGCTAACGGGCCCCTCGTCAGTCTTC
NA,TRBV11-3,19,TRBJ2-1,TRBD2,CASSTRTSGRPSSYNEQFF,TGTGCCAGCAGCACAAGGACTAGCGGGAGGCCGAGCTCCTACAATGAGCAGTTCTTC
few,TRBV7-3,18,TRBJ2-2,NA,CASSLRVKDPANTGELFF,TGTGCCAGCAGCTTAAGGGTAAAGGACCCAGCGAACACCGGGGAGCTGTTTTTT
few,TRBV5-1,15,TRBJ1-4,TRBD1,CASSLQGTTNEKLFF,TGCGCCAGCAGCTTACAGGGGACAACTAATGAAAAACTGTTTTTT
many,TRBV10-3,14,TRBJ2-4,TRBD1,CAIRGQGVGNIQYF,TGTGCCATCAGAGGACAGGGCGTTGGAAACATTCAGTACTTC
many,TRBV7-9,13,TRBJ2-5,NA,CASSRGSGETQYF,TGTGCCAGCAGTCGAGGTTCCGGGGAGACCCAGTACTTC
NA,TRBV5-6,15,TRBJ2-7,NA,CASSLVSGQTYEQYF,TGTGCCAGCAGCTTGGTATCTGGACAAACCTACGAGCAGTACTTC
NA,TRBV12-3/TRBV12-4,16,TRBJ1-4,TRBD1,CASSFGQGASNEKLFF,TGTGCCAGCAGTTTTGGTCAGGGGGCTTCTAATGAAAAACTGTTTTTT
NA,TRBV28,17,TRBJ1-2,NA,CASSLNLGVTANYGYTF,TGTGCCAGCAGCCTCAATTTAGGGGTCACGGCTAACTATGGCTACACCTTC
NA,TRBV6-5,15,TRBJ1-4,NA,CASSIRRGAQEKLFF,TGTGCCAGCAGTATAAGACGGGGGGCCCAAGAAAAACTGTTTTTT
few,TRBV2,15,TRBJ2-5,TRBD1,CASSEGGQAQETQYF,TGTGCCAGCAGTGAGGGGGGACAGGCCCAAGAGACCCAGTACTTC
NA,TRBV5-1,14,TRBJ1-6,NA,CASSDGTGNSPLHF,TGCGCCAGCAGTGACGGGACTGGTAATTCACCCCTCCACTTT
many,TRBV21-1,17,TRBJ2-2,NA,CASSKGGDSSTPGSCFF,NA